A selection of T cell receptor beta chains follows, all from one sample in a study of cytomegalovirus exposure and HLA in healthy donors. TCRdb's copy holds only in-frame clones and misses some; the assay was immunoSEQ multiplex PCR. The sample includes about 200,000 clones, about 70% of them seen just once. The sequenced sample consisted of PBMCs. The source of these receptors is a woman aged 25 to 39 in good health and CMV-seronegative. CDR3s include the opening cysteine and the closing phenylalanine or tryptophan. The D gene is left open where the match is weak. The listing skips clone size in some rows; elsewhere it reads once, few, many or a size class.

. | 18 | TRBJ1-1 | TRBV11-2 | TRBD1 | TGTGCCAGCAGCTCCTCCCGGGCGGGACAGGTTTTGGGGACTGAAGCTTTCTTT | CASSSSRAGQVLGTEAFF
. | 16 | TRBJ2-1 | TRBV9 | TRBD2 | TGTGCCAGCAGCGTAGGACTAGCGGGATCCTACAATGAGCAGTTCTTC | CASSVGLAGSYNEQFF
. | 15 | TRBJ2-2 | TRBV7-2 | . | TGTGCCAGCAGCTTAGGGAGATATCTCAGCGGGGAGCTGTTTTTT | CASSLGRYLSGELFF
. | 13 | TRBJ1-5 | TRBV7-9 | . | TGTGCCAGCAGCCAAGAGGGCGGCTTGCCCCAGCATTTT | CASSQEGGLPQHF
. | 13 | TRBJ1-1 | TRBV7-3 | . | TGTGCCAGCAGCTTAACGATACGGGAAGAAGCTTTCTTT | CASSLTIREEAFF
. | 15 | TRBJ2-7 | TRBV27 | TRBD1 | TGTGCCAGCAGTTTACACGTAACAGGGGACTACGAGCAGTACTTC | CASSLHVTGDYEQYF
. | 16 | TRBJ1-2 | TRBV7-9 | TRBD1 | TGTGCCAGCAGCTTAATGGACAGGGGCCCCTCCTATGGCTACACCTTC | CASSLMDRGPSYGYTF
. | 16 | TRBJ2-3 | TRBV4-1 | . | TGCGCCAGCAGCCAAGAAGGCAGGCTCGGCACAGATACGCAGTATTTT | CASSQEGRLGTDTQYF
. | 16 | TRBJ1-1 | TRBV2 | TRBD1 | TGTGCCAGCAGTGCTGACAGGGGGAGGTGGTCCGCTGAAGCTTTCTTT | CASSADRGRWSAEAFF
. | 15 | TRBJ2-7 | TRBV27 | TRBD2 | TGTGCCAGCAGTTCAGGACTAGCGGGAGTTCGCGAGCAGTACTTC | CASSSGLAGVREQYF
. | 13 | TRBJ2-5 | TRBV5-1 | TRBD2 | TGCGCCAGCTCCAGACTAGCTTCGGAGACCCAGTACTTC | CASSRLASETQYF
once | 13 | TRBJ1-1 | TRBV19 | TRBD1 | TGTGCCAGTACCCACGGACAGGGAACTGAAGCTTTCTTT | CASTHGQGTEAFF
once | 15 | TRBJ2-5 | TRBV2 | . | TGTGCCAGCAGTGAAGCGCTTGGCAGCCAAGAGACCCAGTACTTC | CASSEALGSQETQYF
few | 12 | TRBJ2-7 | TRBV10-3 | TRBD2 | TGTGCCATCAGCGGGGGGGCCGACGAGCAGTACTTC | CAISGGADEQYF
. | 19 | TRBJ2-2 | TRBV7-3 | TRBD1 | TGTGCCAGCAGCTTAAGGTTTCGTGGGGCGACAGGGTCACCCGGGGAGCTGTTTTTT | CASSLRFRGATGSPGELFF
. | 17 | TRBJ2-7 | TRBV4-2 | TRBD1 | TGTGCCAGCAGCCAAGATGCGGACAGGTTCGGGTCGGTGGAGCAGTACTTC | CASSQDADRFGSVEQYF
. | 16 | TRBJ2-3 | TRBV7-9 | TRBD1 | TGTTCCAGCAGCGTAGGGACAGTCCTAGGCACAGATACGCAGTATTTT | CSSSVGTVLGTDTQYF
. | 13 | TRBJ2-1 | TRBV9 | TRBD2 | TGTGCCAGCAGCGTAAAAGACAGGACTAGCGAGTTCTTC | CASSVKDRTSEFF
. | 13 | TRBJ1-3 | TRBV19 | TRBD1 | TGTGCCACCTCAGACAGGGTTGGAAACACCATATATTTT | CATSDRVGNTIYF
. | 15 | TRBJ1-5 | TRBV6-1 | . | TGTGCCAGCAGCCTCTACAGGGATAGCAATCAGCCCCAGCATTTT | CASSLYRDSNQPQHF
. | 17 | TRBJ2-7 | TRBV7-9 | TRBD2 | TGTGCCAGCAGCCTATCCCTTTTTCGCGGGAGTAGAAACGAGCAGTACTTC | CASSLSLFRGSRNEQYF
once | 16 | TRBJ2-1 | TRBV19 | TRBD2 | TGTGCCAGTAGTAAGGGACTAGCGGTGACCTACAATGAGCAGTTCTTC | CASSKGLAVTYNEQFF
. | 15 | TRBJ2-5 | TRBV7-2 | . | TGTGCCAGCAGCCCACAGGGAGGGGGTGGGTCCTCCCAGTACTTC | CASSPQGGGGSSQYF
. | 16 | TRBJ2-3 | TRBV7-6 | . | TGTGCCAGCAGCTTAGGTACTAGTAGAAGCACAGATACGCAGTATTTT | CASSLGTSRSTDTQYF
. | 14 | TRBJ1-5 | TRBV6-1 | TRBD1 | TGTGCCAGCAGCCCACAGGGGATAAATCAGCCCCAGCATTTT | CASSPQGINQPQHF
few | 14 | TRBJ2-1 | TRBV7-3 | TRBD2 | TGTGCCAGCAGCCTAGCGGCCAGGAGCGATGAGCAGTTCTTC | CASSLAARSDEQFF
. | 15 | TRBJ2-7 | TRBV4-3 | TRBD2 | TGCGCCAGCAGCCAGGGCGGGAGGGCCGCCTACGAGCAGTACTTC | CASSQGGRAAYEQYF
. | 14 | TRBJ2-3 | TRBV7-2 | TRBD2 | TGTGCCAGCATCCCCGGGACTAGTTCTGATACGCAGTATTTT | CASIPGTSSDTQYF
few | 15 | TRBJ2-3 | TRBV7-9 | TRBD2 | TGTTCCAGCAGCTTAGGGCTAGCGGCAGGGGATACGCAGTATTTT | CSSSLGLAAGDTQYF
. | 18 | TRBJ2-7 | TRBV7-2 | . | TGTGCCAGCAGTCTAGCTCCGTGGGCGGGCAAGAGCTCCTACGAGCAGTACTTC | CASSLAPWAGKSSYEQYF
. | 14 | TRBJ1-4 | TRBV5-1 | . | TGCGCCAGCTCCTCCCAGGCAACTAATGAAAAACTGTTTTTT | CASSSQATNEKLFF
. | 15 | TRBJ1-1 | TRBV11-2 | . | TGTGCCAGCAGCCTCCCCCGGGGGGCGTATACTGAAGCTTTCTTT | CASSLPRGAYTEAFF
. | 12 | TRBJ2-5 | TRBV18 | . | TGTGCCAGCTCACCCTCCGGGGAGACCCAGTACTTC | CASSPSGETQYF
. | 17 | TRBJ2-3 | TRBV5-1 | TRBD2 | TGCGCCAGCAGCTCGGGTGGATCTAGCGGGGGCACAGATACGCAGTATTTT | CASSSGGSSGGTDTQYF
. | 11 | TRBJ2-7 | TRBV7-2 | . | TGTGCCAGCAGCTCTCGGGGCGAGCAGTACTTC | CASSSRGEQYF
. | 10 | TRBJ2-7 | TRBV20-1 | TRBD1 | TGCAGTGCGGATGACAGGGGTCAGTACTTC | CSADDRGQYF
. | 20 | TRBJ2-1 | TRBV13 | . | TGTGCCAGCAGCCCATCGGGTTTCCAGCGGGCCAAATACTCCTACAATGAGCAGTTCTTC | CASSPSGFQRAKYSYNEQFF
. | 15 | TRBJ1-3 | TRBV5-4 | TRBD1 | TGTGCCAGCAGCTTGGACAGGGGAGCTGGAAACACCATATATTTT | CASSLDRGAGNTIYF
. | 16 | TRBJ2-1 | TRBV6-4 | TRBD2 | TGTGCCAGCAGTGACTCTGGCGGGAGCTCCTACAATGAGCAGTTCTTC | CASSDSGGSSYNEQFF
. | 13 | TRBJ2-7 | TRBV27 | . | TGTGCCAGCAGTTATCAACAGGGAAGGGGGCAGTACTTC | CASSYQQGRGQYF
. | 13 | TRBJ1-1 | TRBV27 | . | TGTGCCAGCAGTTCCCGGACAGAACCTCGAGCTTTCTTT | CASSSRTEPRAFF
. | 14 | TRBJ2-5 | TRBV4-2 | . | TGTGCCAGCAGCCAAGAAGTAGGGAGGGAGACCCAGTACTTC | CASSQEVGRETQYF
. | 15 | TRBJ1-1 | TRBV30 | . | TGTGCCTGGAAGTTCCCCGCGCGCGTCAACACTGAAGCTTTCTTT | CAWKFPARVNTEAFF
few | 12 | TRBJ1-5 | TRBV6-1 | . | TGTGCCAGCAGTGGGGGGACTGGCCGCCAGCATTTT | CASSGGTGRQHF